This TCR beta chain was profiled in a study of glioma-infiltrating T cells. Whole-study findings and limits: Tissue and blood shared very few CDR3 sequences.

This clonotype qualifies as large. Its antigen is as yet unknown. The iRepertoire nested amplicon-rescue multiplex PCR amplified TCR alpha and beta CDR3s from RNA. For one-step reverse transcription and amplification, about 85-400 ng of tissue mRNA or PBMC total RNA was used. TCRdb recomputed calls from the multiplex PCR reads with MiXCR, one row per CDR3 protein. The table shows roughly 2,700 distinct CDR3 sequences, with around 35% occurring only once. There are 20 residues in the CDR3. The ends lost 5 bases at V and 0 bases at J; junction bases unmatched: 17. Germline loops: CDR1 DFQATT, CDR2 SNEGSKA (reference sequence).

The sequenced sample consisted of glioma tissue, nonneoplastic brain tissue, or PBMCs (not recorded which). V usage is TRBV20-1 and J usage is TRBJ1-5, with TRBD1 matching 12 bases. The receptor was derived from a human donor with low-grade glioma or glioblastoma, undergoing nonglioma brain surgery, or in good health (not recorded which). CDR3 bases: TGCAGTGCTTCACTTCCCACGGGGACAGGGGGCCCCATTAGCAATCAGCCCCAGCATTTT. Protein product: CSASLPTGTGGPISNQPQHF.